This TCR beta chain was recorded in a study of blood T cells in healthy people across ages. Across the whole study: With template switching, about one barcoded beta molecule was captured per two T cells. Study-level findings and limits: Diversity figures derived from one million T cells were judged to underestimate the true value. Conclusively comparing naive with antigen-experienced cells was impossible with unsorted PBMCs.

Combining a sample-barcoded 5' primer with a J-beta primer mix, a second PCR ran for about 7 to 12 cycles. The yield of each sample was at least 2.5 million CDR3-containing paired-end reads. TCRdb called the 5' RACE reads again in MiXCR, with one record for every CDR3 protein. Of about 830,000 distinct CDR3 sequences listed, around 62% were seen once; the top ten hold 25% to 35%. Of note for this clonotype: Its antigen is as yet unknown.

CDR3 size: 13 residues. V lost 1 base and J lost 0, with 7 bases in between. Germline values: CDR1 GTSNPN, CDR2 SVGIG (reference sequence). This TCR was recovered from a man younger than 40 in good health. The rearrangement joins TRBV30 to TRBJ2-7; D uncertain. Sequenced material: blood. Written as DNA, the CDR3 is TGTGCCTGGAGTGAAGAGAGCTCCTACGAGCAGTACTTC. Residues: CAWSEESSYEQYF.